These 13 T cell receptor beta chains originate from one sample sequenced in a study of blood T cell repertoires in COVID-19. Measured with immunoSEQ multiplex PCR; TCRdb has only the in-frame clones, and not every one. The sample gives approximately 200,000 clones, more than 75% of which show up once; 6.5% to 9% is in the top ten. The sample taken for sequencing was PBMCs or T cells enriched from blood (not recorded which). These receptors all stem from a woman aged 40 to 50 with acute COVID-19.

The V gene is TRBV7-2, the J gene TRBJ2-2; 10 positions match TRBD2. This CDR3 comprises 15 residues. Germline V gene data show CDR1 as SGHTA and CDR2 as FQGNSA. V was clipped by 1 base and J by 6 bases; unmatched bases: 2. The CDR3 loop reads CASSLVAGGAGELFF. The DNA for the CDR3 is TGTGCCAGCAGCTTAGTAGCGGGAGGTGCCGGGGAGCTGTTTTTT. Supplemented by reference TRBV7-2 and TRBJ2-2, the full variable domain reads GAGVSQSPSNKVTEKGKDVELRCDPISGHTALYWYRQSLGQGLEFLIYFQGNSAPDKSGLPSDRFSAERTGGSVSTLTIQRTQQEDSAVYLCASSLVAGGAGELFFGEGSRLTVL.

The chain carries TRBV27 and TRBJ1-2; 7 bases align to TRBD1. Germline V gives CDR1 MNHEY, CDR2 SMNVEV (reference sequence). The CDR3 sequence is 13 residues long. Trimming took 8 bases from V and 3 from J; bases not matched to a gene: 6. In nucleotides, the CDR3 is TGTGCCAGCGGCCGTGACAGGGACTATGGCTACACCTTC. Translated: CASGRDRDYGYTF.

The V and J genes are TRBV11-3 and TRBJ1-1; D remains ambiguous. The germline CDR1 and CDR2 sequences are SGHNT and YENEEA. This CDR3 comprises 13 residues. Trimming removed 5 bases at V and 9 bases at J, with 16 bases between. The CDR3 reads CASSARPGIQAFF. CDR3 nucleotide sequence: TGTGCCAGCAGCGCCCGTCCGGGGATCCAAGCTTTCTTT.

The gene calls are TRBV9 and TRBJ2-1; D possibly corresponds to TRBD2 (6 bases). Trimming took off 4 bases at V and 7 bases at J, with 12 bases between the two ends. The germline CDR1 and CDR2 sequences are SGDLS and YYNGEE. This CDR3 contains 13 residues. This CDR3 is CASSPWGVNEQFF. CDR3 in DNA: TGTGCCAGCAGCCCATGGGGGGTGAATGAGCAGTTCTTC.

The genes are TRBV3-1 (or the pseudogene TRBV3-2) and TRBJ1-1; D might be TRBD1 (5 bases). The CDR3 is 15 amino acids. The germline V gene encodes CDR1 LGHDT and CDR2 YNNKEL (reference sequence). Deletions cut 3 bases from V and 4 bases from J, with 15 bases between. The DNA of the CDR3 is TGTGCCAGCAGCCAGTATAGCAGGGAAAGCACTGAAGCTTTCTTT. Translation: CASSQYSRESTEAFF.

The CDR3 bases are TGTGCCAGCAGTCCGCTAGCGGGAGAGACCCAGTACTTC. Its protein product is CASSPLAGETQYF. The genes are TRBV28 and TRBJ2-5, with TRBD2 matching over 8 bases. Germline-derived CDR1 and CDR2 are MDHEN and SYDVKM. The J segment lost 4 bases and the V segment lost 5 bases, leaving 3 bases of the junction unmatched. The CDR3 is 13 residues long. Using reference TRBV28 and TRBJ2-5 for the parts outside the CDR3, the full variable domain is DVKVTQSSRYLVKRTGEKVFLECVQDMDHENMFWYRQDPGLGLRLIYFSYDVKMKEKGDIPEGYSVSREKKERFSLILESASTNQTSMYLCASSPLAGETQYFGPGTRLLVL.

The rearrangement joins TRBV30 to TRBJ1-1; weak D call: TRBD1 (5 bases). Germline V lookup: CDR1 GTSNPN, CDR2 SVGIG (reference sequence). The CDR3 sequence is 14 residues long. Trimming stripped 0 bases from V and 2 bases from J, with 10 bases between. The DNA for the CDR3 is TGTGCCTGGAGTGTAGGGGCCCCCAACACTGAAGCTTTCTTT. Its translation: CAWSVGAPNTEAFF. The full variable domain, in which reference TRBV30 and TRBJ1-1 provide the parts outside the CDR3, is SQTIHQWPATLVQPVGSPLSLECTVEGTSNPNLYWYRQAAGRGLQLLFYSVGIGQISSEVPQNLSASRPQDRQFILSSKKLLLSDSGFYLCAWSVGAPNTEAFFGQGTRLTVV.

V gene TRBV7-3 combines with J gene TRBJ2-2; the match to TRBD2 covers 9 bases. This CDR3 contains 15 residues. V shed 5 bases, J shed 6 bases, and the junction held 7 bases outside the gene matches. Germline lookup yields CDR1 SGHTA and CDR2 FQGTGA. CDR3 bases: TGTGCCAGCAGCGTTAGCGGGAGAGGGGCCGGGGAGCTGTTTTTT. Protein sequence: CASSVSGRGAGELFF.

The rearrangement links TRBV5-1 to TRBJ2-3; 11 nucleotides align to TRBD2. From germline, CDR1 is SGHRS and CDR2 YFSETQ. J gave up 1 base and V 4 bases, and 5 bases lay outside the gene matches. This CDR3 contains 16 residues. CDR3 sequence reads: CASSPGGLAGTDTQYF. The DNA of the CDR3 is TGCGCCAGCAGCCCAGGGGGACTAGCGGGCACAGATACGCAGTATTTT.

The chain couples TRBV7-2 to TRBJ1-6; D remains ambiguous. The V gene lost 3 bases and the J gene lost 6 bases, with 12 bases spanning the gap. The CDR3 is 15 amino acids. The V gene's germline CDR1 is SGHTA and CDR2 FQGNSA. In DNA form, the CDR3 reads TGTGCCAGCAGCTTGCGGGGAAGGTCTAATTCACCCCTCCACTTT. This codes for CASSLRGRSNSPLHF.

The J gene is TRBJ1-5, the V gene TRBV5-1, with D perhaps matching TRBD1 (6 bases). The V end lost 4 bases, the J end lost 3 bases, and 14 bases lay between the germline ends. Germline CDR1 reads SGHRS; CDR2 reads YFSETQ. The CDR3 covers 15 residues. The CDR3 region is CASSPSTGSNQPQHF. Written as DNA, the CDR3 is TGCGCCAGCAGCCCCTCGACAGGCTCCAATCAGCCCCAGCATTTT.

The chain couples TRBV19 to TRBJ2-1; a weak D match, TRBD2 (5 bases). CDR3 length equals 15 residues. CDR1 is LNHDA and CDR2 is SQIVND in the germline V gene (reference sequence). Trimming left V 5 bases short and J 0 bases short, with 11 bases between. This CDR3 is CASSFEGSSYNEQFF. CDR3 DNA: TGTGCCAGTAGTTTTGAAGGGAGCTCCTACAATGAGCAGTTCTTC.

This clone came up a few times. This rearrangement joins TRBV3-1 (or the pseudogene TRBV3-2) to TRBJ1-1, with TRBD1 matching over 9 bases. V lost 3 bases to trimming and J lost 4 bases; unmatched junction nucleotides: 6. Germline CDR1 is LGHDT and CDR2 is YNNKEL (reference sequence). The CDR3 totals 15 residues. The CDR3 sequence is CASSHRTGGGTEAFF. Written as DNA, the CDR3 is TGTGCCAGCAGCCATCGAACAGGGGGCGGCACTGAAGCTTTCTTT.